Below, one T cell receptor (beta chain) is given with its context. As yet, its antigen is unknown. The sample comes from a study of T cell responses to AZD1222 COVID-19 vaccine. V dropped 3 bases and J dropped 5 bases, with 13 bases sitting between them. The length of the CDR3 is 14 residues. In germline, CDR1 is SGHTA, CDR2 FQGNSA. Study results and limitations: Baseline serology detected seropositivity in only a handful of AZD1222 recipients.

Sequencing was performed with immunoSEQ multiplex PCR; in TCRdb, only in-frame clones are kept and a portion is missing. Counted here are over 150,000 clones, 90% occurring once; the ten biggest clones make up 2.5% to 3.5%. The gene calls are TRBV7-2 and TRBJ2-5, with D possibly matching TRBD2 (6 bases). The source of this sequence is an adult in good health. This material consisted of peripheral blood, taken on day 0 of AZD1222 vaccination. This CDR3 is CASSLTRGTETQYF. In DNA, the CDR3 is TGTGCCAGCAGCTTGACGCGGGGCACGGAGACCCAGTACTTC.